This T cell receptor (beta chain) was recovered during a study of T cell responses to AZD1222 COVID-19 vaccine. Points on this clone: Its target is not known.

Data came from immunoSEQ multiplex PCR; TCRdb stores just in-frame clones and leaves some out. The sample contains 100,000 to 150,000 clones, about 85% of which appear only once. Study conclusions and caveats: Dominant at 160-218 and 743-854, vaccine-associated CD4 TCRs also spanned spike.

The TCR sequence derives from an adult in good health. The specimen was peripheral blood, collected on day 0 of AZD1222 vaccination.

CDR3 in amino acids: CASSLDRGIRETQYF. CDR3 DNA sequence: TGTGCCAGCAGCTTGGACAGGGGGATTAGGGAGACCCAGTACTTC. The chain uses TRBV5-4 and TRBJ2-5; 8 bases fit TRBD1. The ends lost 0 bases at V and 5 bases at J; junction bases unmatched: 6. CDR1 and CDR2 (germline): SGHNT, YYREEE (reference sequence). The CDR3 totals 15 residues.